The source of this T cell receptor (beta chain) is a study of a mutant IDH1 vaccine in newly diagnosed glioma. Background on the study: Vaccines began 4-6 weeks after radiotherapy alone, or with temozolomide cycles. Treatment recipients were about 62% male and around 38% female, and their mean age was around 37 years. Most patients had radiochemotherapy with temozolomide before enrollment; others had one alone. General study results and limits: Pseudoprogression looked unconnected to shifts in top peripheral T cell clonotypes.

A note on this clone: The antigen is undetermined.

The length of the CDR3 is 15 residues. Germline V CDR1 and CDR2: SGDLS, YYNGEE. Trimming removed 4 bases from V and 7 bases from J; junction bases left unmatched: 6. Time point noted: week 5, during vaccination. Each dose delivered 300 ug of mutant IDH1 20-mer peptide subcutaneously with imiquimod. Method: immunoSEQ multiplex PCR; TCRdb's copy keeps in-frame clones and lacks some. Of tens of thousands of clones in the sample, around 80% were seen once. The genes are TRBV9 and TRBJ2-2, with 11 bases fitting TRBD2. This clonotype was obtained from a woman in her thirties or forties with glioma. Sequencing was performed on PBMCs, taken from a glioma patient whose treatment included an IDH1 peptide vaccine. The CDR3 here is CASSSSSGGLGELFF. CDR3 sequence (DNA): TGTGCCAGCAGCAGCTCTAGCGGGGGGCTCGGGGAGCTGTTTTTT.